One sample yielded the 9 T cell receptor delta chains listed below, sequenced in a study of gamma-delta T cells after stem cell transplantation. TCRdb redid the clone calls on the RT-PCR reads with CATT. Of some 10,000 delta-chain clones listed, 1.3% are singletons. Sequencing was done on a sample of gamma-delta T cells. Receptors originate from a human donor. It is not recorded whose cells these are; they may come from a transplant donor.

Remarks on this clone: A much larger clone lies one base from this, so it may be a read error. This sample includes further DNA sequences coding for the same CDR3. The rearrangement uses TRDV2 and TRDJ1, with D maybe TRDD3 (5 bases). Deletions cut 0 bases from V and 2 bases from J, with 27 bases between. The germline V gene encodes CDR1 GEAIGNYY and CDR2 EKD. This CDR3 spans 20 amino acids. The CDR3: CACDTVGQLGDTRSTDKLIF. The DNA of the CDR3 is TGTGCCTGTGACACCGTTGGACAGCTGGGAGATACTAGGTCGACCGATAAACTCATCTTT.

On this clone itself: A read error is likely here: a far larger clone is one base away. Other DNA sequences in the sample encode the same CDR3. The chain links TRDV2 to TRDJ1; TRDD3 matches 10 bases. The CDR3 length is 17 residues. Germline CDR1 GEAIGNYY, CDR2 EKD. As DNA, the CDR3 is TGTGCCTGTGACACCCTGGGGGATATCCGCGGCACCGATAAGCTCATCTTT. This translates into CACDTLGDIRGTDKLIF.

This clone was seen a handful of times. TCRdb attributes to this sequence the protein of a much larger clone, which differs from the DNA translation at residue 12; a read error is likely, and the protein displayed is translated from the DNA. The V call is TRDV2, the J call TRDJ2, with 9 bases identical to TRDD3. The ends lost 0 bases at V and 2 bases at J; junction bases unmatched: 15. The CDR3 is 20 amino acids. Germline lookup yields CDR1 GEAIGNYY and CDR2 EKD. The CDR3 region has the DNA TGTGCCTGTGACACCCTTCCCCCTGGGGGATCGCCTACATTGACAGCACAACTCTTCTTT. It translates to CACDTLPPGGSPTLTAQLFF.

Remarks on this clone: The protein in TCRdb stems from a much larger clone and differs at residue 4 from this DNA's translation, likely a read error; here the protein is translated from the DNA. This chain connects TRDV2 to TRDJ1, with 12 bases aligning to TRDD3. Germline V gene sequence: CDR1 GEAIGNYY, CDR2 EKD. With V trimmed by 3 bases and J by 0 bases, 10 bases remained unmatched. CDR3 length equals 18 residues. CDR3 sequence reads: CACDELGDTGPDTDKLIF. Written as DNA, the CDR3 is TGTGCCTGTGACGAACTGGGGGATACAGGCCCTGACACCGATAAACTCATCTTT.

This clone has just a few counts. Distinct nucleotide sequences in the sample also encode this CDR3. The rearrangement uses TRDV2 and TRDJ1; 8 bases align to TRDD3. The germline gives CDR1 GEAIGNYY, CDR2 EKD. CDR3 length: 18 residues. V shed 3 bases, J shed 4 bases, and the junction held 18 bases outside the gene matches. Here the CDR3 DNA reads TGTGCCTGTGACGGGATGGTGCTGGGGGACCCCCAAAACGATAAACTCATCTTT. It translates to CACDGMVLGDPQNDKLIF.

This clone has more than one count but fewer than ten. J is TRDJ3 and V is TRDV2; the match to TRDD3 covers 7 bases. There are 18 residues in the CDR3. Germline values: CDR1 GEAIGNYY, CDR2 EKD. V was pared by 0 bases and J by 2 bases, with 6 bases of the junction left unmatched. The CDR3: CACDTAGYATWDTRQMFF. CDR3 nucleotide sequence: TGTGCCTGTGACACCGCAGGATACGCGACCTGGGACACCCGACAGATGTTTTTC.

About this clone: A read error is possible here, since a much larger clone lies one base away. This sequence joins TRDV2 and TRDJ1, with TRDD3 matching 8 bases. Germline-derived CDR1 and CDR2 are GEAIGNYY and EKD. V lost 3 bases, J lost 3 bases, and 14 bases stayed unmatched. This CDR3 comprises 17 residues. CDR3 region: CACDAVLGAPRPDKLIF. CDR3 coding DNA: TGTGCCTGTGACGCCGTACTGGGGGCCCCGCGTCCCGATAAACTCATCTTT.

About this clone: A far larger clone is one base from this, pointing to a likely read error. Additional DNA sequences in this sample encode the identical CDR3. The chain couples TRDV2 to TRDJ1; TRDD3 aligns across 8 bases. The CDR3 extends over 17 amino acids. Germline V CDR1 and CDR2: GEAIGNYY, EKD. Losses at the gene ends were 0 bases for V and 6 bases for J; bases not matched to a gene: 14. This CDR3 is CACDTLVVGDTSYKLIF. In DNA, the CDR3 is TGTGCCTGTGACACCCTTGTGGTAGGGGATACTTCATATAAACTCATCTTT.

This clone was found a few times. TCRdb's protein for this DNA is that of a much larger clone and differs from the translation at residue 7, likely a read error; the protein shown is the DNA translation. The chain uses TRDV2 and TRDJ3, with 9 bases aligning to TRDD3. The junction had 10 bases not matched to a gene; V was cut back by 2 bases and J by 0 bases. The CDR3 contains 20 residues. Germline loops: CDR1 GEAIGNYY, CDR2 EKD. This CDR3 reads CACDKAWGYDGSWDTRQMFF. The CDR3 DNA sequence: TGTGCCTGTGACAAGGCTTGGGGATACGATGGCTCCTGGGACACCCGACAGATGTTTTTC.